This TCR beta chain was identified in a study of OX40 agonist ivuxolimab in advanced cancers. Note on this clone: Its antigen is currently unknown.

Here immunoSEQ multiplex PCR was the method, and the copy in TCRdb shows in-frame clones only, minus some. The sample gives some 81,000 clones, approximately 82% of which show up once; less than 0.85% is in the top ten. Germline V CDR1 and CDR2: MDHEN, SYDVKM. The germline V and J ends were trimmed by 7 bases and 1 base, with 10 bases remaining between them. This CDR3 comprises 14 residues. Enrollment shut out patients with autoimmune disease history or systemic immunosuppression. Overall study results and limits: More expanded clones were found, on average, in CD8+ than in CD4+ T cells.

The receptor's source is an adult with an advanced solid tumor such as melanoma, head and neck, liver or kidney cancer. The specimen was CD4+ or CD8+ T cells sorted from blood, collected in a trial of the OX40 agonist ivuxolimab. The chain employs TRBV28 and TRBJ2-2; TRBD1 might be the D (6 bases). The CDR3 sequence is CASTRGGNTGELFF. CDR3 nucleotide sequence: TGTGCCAGCACCAGGGGCGGGAACACCGGGGAGCTGTTTTTT. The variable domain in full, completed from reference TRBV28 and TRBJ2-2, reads DVKVTQSSRYLVKRTGEKVFLECVQDMDHENMFWYRQDPGLGLRLIYFSYDVKMKEKGDIPEGYSVSREKKERFSLILESASTNQTSMYLCASTRGGNTGELFFGEGSRLTVL.